These 13 T cell receptor beta chains came from one sample sequenced in a study of blood T cell repertoires in COVID-19. Repertoires were generated with immunoSEQ multiplex PCR, while TCRdb's copy carries only in-frame clones and drops some. The table shows fewer than 250,000 clones, with more than 75% occurring only once. The sample taken for sequencing was peripheral blood. These TCRs come from a woman aged 60-75 years with COVID-19, enrolled during active disease.

V is TRBV7-2 and J is TRBJ1-4; D is unclear. Trimming pared 1 base from V and 8 bases from J, leaving 11 bases between. The CDR3 totals 14 residues. Germline V gene sequence: CDR1 SGHTA, CDR2 FQGNSA. This chain's CDR3 is CASSLGGFGEKLFF. Here the CDR3 DNA reads TGTGCCAGCAGCTTAGGAGGTTTTGGAGAAAAACTGTTTTTT.

This clone was picked up a small number of times. The J gene is TRBJ2-7, the V gene TRBV4-3; unclear D gene. The V end lost 2 bases, the J end lost 3 bases, and 14 bases lay between the germline ends. The CDR3 spans 15 residues. The germline gives CDR1 LGHNA, CDR2 YSLEER. This CDR3 is CASSQFPETRYEQYF. CDR3 DNA sequence: TGCGCCAGCAGCCAATTTCCTGAAACACGCTACGAGCAGTACTTC.

The genes are TRBV28 and TRBJ1-6; D is uncertain. Deletions cut 6 bases from V and 0 bases from J, with 15 bases between. CDR1 and CDR2 from the germline V gene are MDHEN and SYDVKM. CDR3 size: 17 residues. The CDR3 DNA is TGTGCCAGCAGGCTTTTTTTGGGGAGCTCCTATAATTCACCCCTCCACTTT. It yields the protein CASRLFLGSSYNSPLHF.

The rearrangement uses TRBV30 and TRBJ2-7; weak D call: TRBD1 (5 bases). This CDR3 contains 14 residues. Per the germline V gene, CDR1 is GTSNPN and CDR2 is SVGIG (reference sequence). Trimming stripped 4 bases from V and 4 bases from J, with 17 bases between. As DNA, the CDR3 is TGTGCCTGGAACCTAGGGGCAGGGAAGTACGAGCAGTACTTC. Protein: CAWNLGAGKYEQYF.

This clone was seen more than once but under ten times. The chain has TRBV7-6 and TRBJ1-1; unclear D gene. The CDR3 extends over 14 amino acids. Deletions cut 2 bases from V and 1 base from J, with 8 bases between. Germline CDR1 is SGHVS and CDR2 is FNYEAQ. The CDR3 reads CASSLWSGNTEAFF. The CDR3 nucleotides read TGTGCCAGCAGCTTATGGTCAGGGAACACTGAAGCTTTCTTT.

The chain uses TRBV15 and TRBJ2-7; 12 bases match TRBD2. Germline CDR1 reads LNHNV; CDR2 reads YYDKDF (reference sequence). This CDR3 has 17 amino acids. With 1 base clipped from V and 1 base from J, the junction kept 5 bases outside the gene matches. The CDR3 nucleotides are TGTGCCACCAGCAGAGGCGGTGGGACTAGCGGGTCCTACGAGCAGTACTTC. Translated, it gives CATSRGGGTSGSYEQYF. Complete variable domain (other parts from reference TRBV15 and TRBJ2-7): DAMVIQNPRYQVTQFGKPVTLSCSQTLNHNVMYWYQQKSSQAPKLLFHYYDKDFNNEADTPDNFQSRRPNTSFCFLDIRSPGLGDTAMYLCATSRGGGTSGSYEQYFGPGTRLTVT.

This clone has only one observation. The gene calls are TRBV7-9 and TRBJ2-2; TRBD2 agrees at 8 bases. Trimming removed 2 bases from V and 3 bases from J; junction bases left unmatched: 11. The CDR3 extends over 18 amino acids. The germline V gene encodes CDR1 SEHNR and CDR2 FQNEAQ (reference sequence). In nucleotides, the CDR3 is TGTGCCAGCAGCTTAAATGCCCTCGGGAGGGTATACACCGGGGAGCTGTTTTTT. It yields the protein CASSLNALGRVYTGELFF.

The count of this clone is one. The rearrangement joins TRBV7-6 to TRBJ1-6, with D possibly TRBD1 on 5 matching bases. The CDR3 runs to 15 residues. CDR1 and CDR2 (germline): SGHVS, FNYEAQ. V gave up 3 bases and J gave up 5 bases, with 11 bases separating them. CDR3 region: CASSFGDSHNSPLHF. The CDR3 region has the DNA TGTGCCAGCAGCTTCGGAGACAGCCATAATTCACCCCTCCACTTT.

The chain couples TRBV29-1 to TRBJ1-2, with 7 bases lining up with TRBD1. CDR1 SQVTM and CDR2 ANQGSEA come from the germline V gene. The V gene end was trimmed by 1 base and the J gene end by 5 bases; junction bases not matched to a gene: 10. The CDR3 is 15 amino acids. The CDR3 protein is CSVEASRRTGYGYTF. The CDR3 region has the DNA TGCAGCGTTGAAGCCTCCAGGAGGACAGGATATGGCTACACCTTC.

This clone turned up a few times. CDR3 amino acids: CASSPSRGLDEQYF. CDR3 nucleotides: TGTGCCAGTAGTCCCTCCAGGGGTTTGGACGAGCAGTACTTC. The chain has TRBV19 and TRBJ2-7, with D maybe TRBD1 (6 bases). Per germline, CDR1 LNHDA and CDR2 SQIVND (reference sequence). Trimming removed 5 bases at V and 5 bases at J, with 16 bases between. The CDR3 is 14 residues long. The full variable domain, rest sourced from reference TRBV19 and TRBJ2-7, is DGGITQSPKYLFRKEGQNVTLSCEQNLNHDAMYWYRQDPGQGLRLIYYSQIVNDFQKGDIAEGYSVSREKKESFPLTVTSAQKNPTAFYLCASSPSRGLDEQYFGPGTRLTVT.

This clone was observed a single time. This chain links TRBV4-1 with TRBJ2-5; 10 nucleotides line up with TRBD1. The CDR3 consists of 17 residues. The trim removed 0 bases at V and 2 bases at J, leaving 6 bases unmatched. Germline CDR1 and CDR2: MGHRA and YSYEKL. The CDR3 DNA sequence: TGCGCCAGCAGCCAAGACCCGACAGGGGGCATTCAAGAGACCCAGTACTTC. Translating it yields CASSQDPTGGIQETQYF.

The chain is built from TRBV29-1 and TRBJ1-2; TRBD1 might be the D (5 bases). Per germline, CDR1 SQVTM and CDR2 ANQGSEA. V was cut by 5 bases and J by 8 bases, with 18 bases left in between. This CDR3 is built from 13 residues. The CDR3 sequence is CSVRGVREGGYTF. DNA for the CDR3: TGCAGCGTTCGGGGGGTAAGGGAGGGAGGCTACACCTTC. Combining the CDR3 with reference TRBV29-1 and TRBJ1-2 gives the whole variable domain SAVISQKPSRDICQRGTSLTIQCQVDSQVTMMFWYRQQPGQSLTLIATANQGSEATYESGFVIDKFPISRPNLTFSTLTVSNMSPEDSSIYLCSVRGVREGGYTFGSGTRLTVV.

V usage is TRBV7-8 and J usage is TRBJ1-2, with 7 bases matching TRBD1. Germline assignment: CDR1 SGHVS and CDR2 FQNEAQ. The CDR3 has 14 amino acids. V gave up 5 bases and J gave up 2 bases; unmatched junction bases: 5. CDR3 in amino acids: CASSTGQANYGYTF. The CDR3 DNA reads TGTGCCAGCAGCACCGGACAGGCAAACTATGGCTACACCTTC.